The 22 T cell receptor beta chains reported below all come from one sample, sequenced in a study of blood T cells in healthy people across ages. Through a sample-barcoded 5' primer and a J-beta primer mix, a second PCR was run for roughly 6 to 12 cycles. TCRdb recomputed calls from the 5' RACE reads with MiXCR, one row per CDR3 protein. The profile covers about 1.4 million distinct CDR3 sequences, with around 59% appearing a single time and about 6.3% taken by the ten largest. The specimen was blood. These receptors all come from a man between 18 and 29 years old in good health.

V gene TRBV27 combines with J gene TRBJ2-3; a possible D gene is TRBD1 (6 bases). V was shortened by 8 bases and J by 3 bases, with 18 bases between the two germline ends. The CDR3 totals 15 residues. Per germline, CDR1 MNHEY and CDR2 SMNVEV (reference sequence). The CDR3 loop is CASSLRGGWTDTQYF. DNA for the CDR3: TGTGCCAGCTCTCTAAGAGGGGGTTGGACAGATACGCAGTATTTT.

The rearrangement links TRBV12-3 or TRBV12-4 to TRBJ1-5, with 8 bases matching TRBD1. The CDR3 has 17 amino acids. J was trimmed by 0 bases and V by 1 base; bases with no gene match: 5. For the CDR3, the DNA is TGTGCCAGCAGTTTAGGGACAGGGAGATATAGCAATCAGCCCCAGCATTTT. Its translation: CASSLGTGRYSNQPQHF.

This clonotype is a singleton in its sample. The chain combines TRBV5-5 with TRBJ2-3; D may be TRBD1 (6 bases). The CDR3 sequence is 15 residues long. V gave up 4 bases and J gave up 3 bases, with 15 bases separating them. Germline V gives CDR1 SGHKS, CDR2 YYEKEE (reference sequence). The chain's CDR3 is CASSTHRELTDTQYF. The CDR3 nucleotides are TGTGCCAGCAGCACGCACAGGGAGTTGACAGATACGCAGTATTTT.

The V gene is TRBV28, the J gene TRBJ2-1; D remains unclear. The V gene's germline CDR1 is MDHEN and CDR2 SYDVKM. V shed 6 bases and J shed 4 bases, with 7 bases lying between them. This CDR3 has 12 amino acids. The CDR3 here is CASRRQYNEQFF. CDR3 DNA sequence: TGTGCCAGCAGACGGCAGTACAATGAGCAGTTCTTC.

The CDR3 is CSARADTQGDSPLHF. In nucleotides, the CDR3 is TGCAGTGCTAGAGCGGACACCCAAGGAGATTCACCCCTCCACTTT. The genes are TRBV20-1 and TRBJ1-6; D possibly corresponds to TRBD1 (5 bases). This CDR3 has 15 amino acids. Trimming left V 1 base short and J 8 bases short, with 15 bases between. Germline-derived CDR1 and CDR2 are DFQATT and SNEGSKA (reference sequence).

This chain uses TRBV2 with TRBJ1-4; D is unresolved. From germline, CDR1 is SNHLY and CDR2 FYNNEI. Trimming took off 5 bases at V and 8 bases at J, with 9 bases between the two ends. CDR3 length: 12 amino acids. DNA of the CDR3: TGTGCCAGCAGTAATCATTACGAAAAACTGTTTTTT. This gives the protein CASSNHYEKLFF.

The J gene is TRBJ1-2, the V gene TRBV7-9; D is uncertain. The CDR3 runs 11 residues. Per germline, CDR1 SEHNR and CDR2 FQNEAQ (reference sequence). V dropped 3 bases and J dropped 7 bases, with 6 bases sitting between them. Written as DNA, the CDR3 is TGTGCCAGCAGCTTTGTATCTGGCTACACCTTC. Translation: CASSFVSGYTF.

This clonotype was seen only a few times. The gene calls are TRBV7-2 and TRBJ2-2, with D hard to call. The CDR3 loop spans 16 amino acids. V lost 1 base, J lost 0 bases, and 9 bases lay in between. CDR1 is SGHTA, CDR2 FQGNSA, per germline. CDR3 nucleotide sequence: TGTGCCAGCAGCTTAGGACGGCCATCGAACACCGGGGAGCTGTTTTTT. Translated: CASSLGRPSNTGELFF.

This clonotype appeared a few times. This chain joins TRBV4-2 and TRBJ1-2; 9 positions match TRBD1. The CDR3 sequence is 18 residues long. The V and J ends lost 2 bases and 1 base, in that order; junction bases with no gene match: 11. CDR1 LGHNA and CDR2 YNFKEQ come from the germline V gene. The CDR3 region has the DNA TGTGCCAGCAGCCAACAAAGGGGACAGGGCCGCCTTAACTATGGCTACACCTTC. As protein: CASSQQRGQGRLNYGYTF.

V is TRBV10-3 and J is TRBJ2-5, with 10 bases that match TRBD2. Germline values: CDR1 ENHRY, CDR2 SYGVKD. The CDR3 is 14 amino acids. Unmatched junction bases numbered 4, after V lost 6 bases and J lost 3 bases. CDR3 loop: CAISRTSGEETQYF. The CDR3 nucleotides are TGTGCCATCAGCCGGACTAGCGGAGAAGAGACCCAGTACTTC.

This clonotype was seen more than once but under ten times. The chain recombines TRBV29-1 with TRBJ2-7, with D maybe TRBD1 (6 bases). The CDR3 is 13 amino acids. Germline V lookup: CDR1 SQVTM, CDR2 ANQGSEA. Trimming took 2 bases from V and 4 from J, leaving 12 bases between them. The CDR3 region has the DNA TGCAGCGTTGAACAGGGAAGGGGGTACGAGCAGTACTTC. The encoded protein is CSVEQGRGYEQYF.

The CDR3 sequence: CASSKGQVAVPDTQYF. CDR3 in DNA: TGTGCCAGCAGCAAAGGACAGGTTGCAGTTCCAGATACGCAGTATTTT. The chain recombines TRBV7-6 with TRBJ2-3; 7 bases are a match to TRBD1. Germline V gene lookup returns CDR1 SGHVS and CDR2 FNYEAQ. The CDR3 totals 16 residues. With V trimmed by 5 bases and J by 4 bases, 12 bases remained unmatched.

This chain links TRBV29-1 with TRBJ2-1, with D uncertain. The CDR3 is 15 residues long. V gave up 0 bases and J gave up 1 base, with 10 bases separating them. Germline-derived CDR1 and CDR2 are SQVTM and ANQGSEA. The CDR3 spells CSVEDGRTSYNEQFF. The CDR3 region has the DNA TGCAGCGTTGAAGATGGTCGGACGTCCTACAATGAGCAGTTCTTC.

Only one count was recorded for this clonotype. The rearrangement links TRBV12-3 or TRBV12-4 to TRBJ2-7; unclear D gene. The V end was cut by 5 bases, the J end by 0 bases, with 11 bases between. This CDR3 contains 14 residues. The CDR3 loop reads CASSATESSYEQYF. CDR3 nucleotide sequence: TGTGCCAGCAGTGCCACAGAGAGCTCCTACGAGCAGTACTTC.

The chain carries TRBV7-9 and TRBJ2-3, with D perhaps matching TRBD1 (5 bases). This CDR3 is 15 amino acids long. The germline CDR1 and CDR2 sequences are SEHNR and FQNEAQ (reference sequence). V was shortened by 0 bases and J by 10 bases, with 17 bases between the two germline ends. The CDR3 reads CASSLAAGISLAQYF. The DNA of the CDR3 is TGTGCCAGCAGCTTAGCGGCAGGGATAAGTCTAGCGCAGTATTTT.

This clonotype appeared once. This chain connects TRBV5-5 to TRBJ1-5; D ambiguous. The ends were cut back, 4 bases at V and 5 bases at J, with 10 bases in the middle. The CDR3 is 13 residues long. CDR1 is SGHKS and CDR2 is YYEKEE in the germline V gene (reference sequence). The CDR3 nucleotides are TGTGCCAGCAGCCCCCGAGCCGATCAGCCCCAGCATTTT. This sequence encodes CASSPRADQPQHF.

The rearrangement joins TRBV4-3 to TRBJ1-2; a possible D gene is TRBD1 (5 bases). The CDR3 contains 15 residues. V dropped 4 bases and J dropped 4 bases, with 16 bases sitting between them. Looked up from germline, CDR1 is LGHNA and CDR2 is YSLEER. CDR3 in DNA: TGCGCCAGCAGCCCCATTGGGGGGGGTCTCTATGGCTACACCTTC. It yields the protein CASSPIGGGLYGYTF.

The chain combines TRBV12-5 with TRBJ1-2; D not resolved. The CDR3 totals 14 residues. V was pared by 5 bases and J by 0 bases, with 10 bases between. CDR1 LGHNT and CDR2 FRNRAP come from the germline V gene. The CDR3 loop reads CASGVGPANYGYTF. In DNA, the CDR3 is TGTGCTAGTGGTGTGGGTCCGGCTAACTATGGCTACACCTTC.

In DNA, the CDR3 is TGTGCCAGCAGTCCCGCCCGATACTTGGAGCAGTTCTTC. Translating gives CASSPARYLEQFF. The chain couples TRBV7-9 to TRBJ2-1; D unresolved. The CDR3 covers 13 residues. CDR1 and CDR2 (germline): SEHNR, FQNEAQ (reference sequence). The V end was cut by 6 bases, the J end by 10 bases, with 16 bases between.

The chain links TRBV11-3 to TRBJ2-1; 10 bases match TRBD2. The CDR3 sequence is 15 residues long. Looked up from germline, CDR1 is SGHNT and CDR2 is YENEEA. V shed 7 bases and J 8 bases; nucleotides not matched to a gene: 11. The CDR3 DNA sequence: TGTGCCAGCACCCTAGCGGGAGTTGGTACGGATGAGCAGTTCTTC. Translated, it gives CASTLAGVGTDEQFF.

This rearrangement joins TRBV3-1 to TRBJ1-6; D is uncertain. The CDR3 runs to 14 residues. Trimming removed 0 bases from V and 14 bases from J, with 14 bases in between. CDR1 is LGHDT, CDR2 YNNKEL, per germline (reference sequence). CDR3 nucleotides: TGTGCCAGCAGCCAAGACCTAGACCCCTTTACCCTCCACTTT. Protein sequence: CASSQDLDPFTLHF.

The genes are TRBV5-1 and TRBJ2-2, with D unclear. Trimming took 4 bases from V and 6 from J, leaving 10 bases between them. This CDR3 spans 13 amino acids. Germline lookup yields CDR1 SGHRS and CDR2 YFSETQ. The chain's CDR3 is CASSHNTAGELFF. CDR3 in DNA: TGCGCCAGCAGCCATAACACGGCCGGGGAGCTGTTTTTT.